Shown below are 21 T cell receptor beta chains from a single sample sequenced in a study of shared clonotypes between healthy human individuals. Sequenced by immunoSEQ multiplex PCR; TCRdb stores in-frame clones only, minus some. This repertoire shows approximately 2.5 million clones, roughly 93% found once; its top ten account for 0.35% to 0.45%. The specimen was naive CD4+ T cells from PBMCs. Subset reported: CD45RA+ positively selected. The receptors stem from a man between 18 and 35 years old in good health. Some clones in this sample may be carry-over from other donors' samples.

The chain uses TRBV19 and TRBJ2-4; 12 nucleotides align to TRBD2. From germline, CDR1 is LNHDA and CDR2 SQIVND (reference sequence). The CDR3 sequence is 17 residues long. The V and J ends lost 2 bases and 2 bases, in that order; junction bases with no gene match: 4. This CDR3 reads CASSILAGGATKNIQYF. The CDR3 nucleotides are TGTGCCAGTAGTATACTAGCGGGAGGGGCAACCAAAAACATTCAGTACTTC.

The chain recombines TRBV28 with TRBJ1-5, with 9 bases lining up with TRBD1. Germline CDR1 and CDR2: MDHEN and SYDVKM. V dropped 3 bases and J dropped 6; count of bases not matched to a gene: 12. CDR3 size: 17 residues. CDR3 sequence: CASSFRDRALAIQPQHF. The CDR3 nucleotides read TGTGCCAGCAGTTTTAGGGACAGGGCCCTGGCCATTCAGCCCCAGCATTTT. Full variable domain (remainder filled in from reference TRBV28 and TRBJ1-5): DVKVTQSSRYLVKRTGEKVFLECVQDMDHENMFWYRQDPGLGLRLIYFSYDVKMKEKGDIPEGYSVSREKKERFSLILESASTNQTSMYLCASSFRDRALAIQPQHFGDGTRLSIL.

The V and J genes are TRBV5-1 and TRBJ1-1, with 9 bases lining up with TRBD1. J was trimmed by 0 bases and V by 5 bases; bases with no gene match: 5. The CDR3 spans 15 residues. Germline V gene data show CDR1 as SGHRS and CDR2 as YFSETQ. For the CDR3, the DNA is TGCGCCAGCAGGGAACAGGGGGCGATGAACACTGAAGCTTTCTTT. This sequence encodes CASREQGAMNTEAFF.

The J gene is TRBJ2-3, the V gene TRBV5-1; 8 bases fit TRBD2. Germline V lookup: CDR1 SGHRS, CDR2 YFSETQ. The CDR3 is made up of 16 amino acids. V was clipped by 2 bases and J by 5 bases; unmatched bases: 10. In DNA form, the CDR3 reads TGCGCCAGCAGCTTAGACGGCGGGAGGAAGCAAGATACGCAGTATTTT. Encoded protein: CASSLDGGRKQDTQYF.

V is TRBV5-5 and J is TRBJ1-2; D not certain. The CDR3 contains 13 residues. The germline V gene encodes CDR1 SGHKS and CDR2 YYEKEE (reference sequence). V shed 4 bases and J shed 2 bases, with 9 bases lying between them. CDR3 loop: CASSQTLNYGYTF. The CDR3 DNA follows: TGTGCCAGCAGCCAGACACTCAACTATGGCTACACCTTC.

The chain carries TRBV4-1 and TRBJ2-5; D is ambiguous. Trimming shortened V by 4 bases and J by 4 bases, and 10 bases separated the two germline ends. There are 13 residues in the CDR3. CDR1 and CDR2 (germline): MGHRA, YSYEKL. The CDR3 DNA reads TGCGCCAGCAGCCCAGTAATGTTAGAGACCCAGTACTTC. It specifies CASSPVMLETQYF.

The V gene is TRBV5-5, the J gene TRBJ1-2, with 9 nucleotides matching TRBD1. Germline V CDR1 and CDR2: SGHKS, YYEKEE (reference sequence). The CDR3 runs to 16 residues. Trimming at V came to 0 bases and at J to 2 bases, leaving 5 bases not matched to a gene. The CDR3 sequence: CASSLAPGQGNYGYTF. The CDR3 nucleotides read TGTGCCAGCAGCTTGGCACCGGGACAGGGAAACTATGGCTACACCTTC.

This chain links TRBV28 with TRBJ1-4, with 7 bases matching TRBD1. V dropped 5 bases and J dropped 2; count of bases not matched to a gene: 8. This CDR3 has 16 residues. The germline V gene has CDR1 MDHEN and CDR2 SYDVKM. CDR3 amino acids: CASSGSTGWTNEKLFF. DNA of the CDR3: TGTGCCAGCAGTGGGTCGACAGGGTGGACTAATGAAAAACTGTTTTTT.

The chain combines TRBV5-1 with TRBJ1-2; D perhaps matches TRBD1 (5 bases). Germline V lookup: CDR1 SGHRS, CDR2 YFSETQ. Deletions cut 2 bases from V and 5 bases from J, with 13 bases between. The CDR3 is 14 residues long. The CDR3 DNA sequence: TGCGCCAGCAGCTTACAGGACGTTGAGTATGGCTACACCTTC. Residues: CASSLQDVEYGYTF.

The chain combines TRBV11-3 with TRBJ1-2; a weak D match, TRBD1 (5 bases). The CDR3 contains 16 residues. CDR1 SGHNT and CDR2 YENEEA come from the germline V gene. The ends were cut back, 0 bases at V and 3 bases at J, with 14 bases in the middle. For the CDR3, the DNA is TGTGCCAGCAGCTTAGAGCGGGACCCCTCGCACTATGGCTACACCTTC. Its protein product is CASSLERDPSHYGYTF.

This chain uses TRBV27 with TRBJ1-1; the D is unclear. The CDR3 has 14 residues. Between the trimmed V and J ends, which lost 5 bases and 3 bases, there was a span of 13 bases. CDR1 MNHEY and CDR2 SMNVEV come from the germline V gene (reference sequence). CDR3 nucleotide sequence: TGTGCCAGCAGTCCTTTCGGAGGTCACACTGAAGCTTTCTTT. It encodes CASSPFGGHTEAFF.

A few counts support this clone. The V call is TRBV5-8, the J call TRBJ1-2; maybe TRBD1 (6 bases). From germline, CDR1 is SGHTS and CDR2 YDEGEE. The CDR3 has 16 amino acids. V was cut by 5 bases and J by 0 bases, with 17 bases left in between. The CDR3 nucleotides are TGTGCCAGCAGAGTAACAGGGCATGAGGCTAACTATGGCTACACCTTC. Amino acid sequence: CASRVTGHEANYGYTF. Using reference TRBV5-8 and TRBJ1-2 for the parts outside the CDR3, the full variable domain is EAGVTQSPTHLIKTRGQQATLRCSPISGHTSVYWYQQALGLGLQFLLWYDEGEERNRGNFPPRFSGRQFPNYSSELNVNALELEDSALYLCASRVTGHEANYGYTFGSGTRLTVV.

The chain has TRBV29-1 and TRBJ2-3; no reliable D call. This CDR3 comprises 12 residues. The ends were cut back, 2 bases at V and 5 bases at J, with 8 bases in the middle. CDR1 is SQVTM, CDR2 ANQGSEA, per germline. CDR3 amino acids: CSVERVRDTQYF. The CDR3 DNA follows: TGCAGCGTTGAAAGGGTCCGAGATACGCAGTATTTT.

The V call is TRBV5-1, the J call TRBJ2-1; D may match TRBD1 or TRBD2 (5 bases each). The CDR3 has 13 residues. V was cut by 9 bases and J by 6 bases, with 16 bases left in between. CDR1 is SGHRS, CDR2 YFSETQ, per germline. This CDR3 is CATTASGANEQFF. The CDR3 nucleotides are TGCGCCACCACAGCGTCCGGGGCCAATGAGCAGTTCTTC.

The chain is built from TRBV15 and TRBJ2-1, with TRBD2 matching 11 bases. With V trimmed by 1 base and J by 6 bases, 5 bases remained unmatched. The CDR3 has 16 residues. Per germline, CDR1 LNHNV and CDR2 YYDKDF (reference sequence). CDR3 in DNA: TGTGCCACCAGCAGAGGTGGGACTAGCGGACGCAATGAGCAGTTCTTC. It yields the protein CATSRGGTSGRNEQFF.

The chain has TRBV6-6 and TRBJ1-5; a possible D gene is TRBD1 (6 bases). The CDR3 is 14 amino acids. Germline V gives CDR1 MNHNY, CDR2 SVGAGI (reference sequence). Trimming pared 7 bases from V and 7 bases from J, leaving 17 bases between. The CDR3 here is CASTTQGMGQPQHF. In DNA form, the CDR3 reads TGTGCCAGCACAACGCAGGGGATGGGCCAGCCCCAGCATTTT.

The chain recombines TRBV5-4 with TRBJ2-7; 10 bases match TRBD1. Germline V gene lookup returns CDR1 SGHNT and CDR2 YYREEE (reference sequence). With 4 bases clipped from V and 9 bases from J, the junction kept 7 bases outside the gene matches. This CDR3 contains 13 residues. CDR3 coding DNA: TGTGCCAGCAGCGAGCCTAGACAGGGGGCGCAGTACTTC. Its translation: CASSEPRQGAQYF.

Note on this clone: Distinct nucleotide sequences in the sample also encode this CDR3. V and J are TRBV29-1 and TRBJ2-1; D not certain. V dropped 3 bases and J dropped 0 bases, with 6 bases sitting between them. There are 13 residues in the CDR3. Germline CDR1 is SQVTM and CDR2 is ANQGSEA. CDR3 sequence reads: CSVDSSSYNEQFF. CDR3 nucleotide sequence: TGCAGCGTTGATTCTTCCTCCTACAATGAGCAGTTCTTC.

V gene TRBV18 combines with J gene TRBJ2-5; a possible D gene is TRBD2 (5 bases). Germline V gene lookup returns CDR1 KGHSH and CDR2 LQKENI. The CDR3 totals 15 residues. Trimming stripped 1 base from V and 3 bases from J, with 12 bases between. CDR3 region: CASSPRYGEEETQYF. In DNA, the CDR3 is TGTGCCAGCTCACCACGTTACGGGGAAGAAGAGACCCAGTACTTC. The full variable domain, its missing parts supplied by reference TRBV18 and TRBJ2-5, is NAGVMQNPRHLVRRRGQEARLRCSPMKGHSHVYWYRQLPEEGLKFMVYLQKENIIDESGMPKERFSAEFPKEGPSILRIQQVVRGDSAAYFCASSPRYGEEETQYFGPGTRLLVL.

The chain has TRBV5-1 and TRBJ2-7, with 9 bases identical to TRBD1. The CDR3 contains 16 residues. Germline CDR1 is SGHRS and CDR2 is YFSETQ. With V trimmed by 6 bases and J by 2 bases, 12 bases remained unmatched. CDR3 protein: CASTLFPGQGAYEQYF. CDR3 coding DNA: TGCGCCAGCACTCTATTTCCGGGACAGGGAGCCTACGAGCAGTACTTC.

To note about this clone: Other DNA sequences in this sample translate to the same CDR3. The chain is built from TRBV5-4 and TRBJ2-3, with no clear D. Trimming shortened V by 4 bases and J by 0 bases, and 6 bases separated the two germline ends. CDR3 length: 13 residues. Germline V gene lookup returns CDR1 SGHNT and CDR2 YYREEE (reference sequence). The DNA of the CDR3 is TGTGCCAGCAGCCTCCCTAGCACAGATACGCAGTATTTT. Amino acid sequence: CASSLPSTDTQYF.